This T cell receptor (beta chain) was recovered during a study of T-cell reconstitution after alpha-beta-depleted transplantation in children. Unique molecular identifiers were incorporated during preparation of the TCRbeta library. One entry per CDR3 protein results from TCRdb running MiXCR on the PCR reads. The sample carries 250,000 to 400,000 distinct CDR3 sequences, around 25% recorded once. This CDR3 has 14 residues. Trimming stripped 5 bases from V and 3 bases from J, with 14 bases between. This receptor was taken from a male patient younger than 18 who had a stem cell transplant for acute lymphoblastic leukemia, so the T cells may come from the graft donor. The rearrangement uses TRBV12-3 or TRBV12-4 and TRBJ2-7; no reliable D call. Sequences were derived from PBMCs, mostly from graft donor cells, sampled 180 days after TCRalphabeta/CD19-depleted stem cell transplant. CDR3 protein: CASSPRRLRYEQYF. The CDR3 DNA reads TGTGCCAGCAGTCCTCGGCGGCTACGCTACGAGCAGTACTTC.